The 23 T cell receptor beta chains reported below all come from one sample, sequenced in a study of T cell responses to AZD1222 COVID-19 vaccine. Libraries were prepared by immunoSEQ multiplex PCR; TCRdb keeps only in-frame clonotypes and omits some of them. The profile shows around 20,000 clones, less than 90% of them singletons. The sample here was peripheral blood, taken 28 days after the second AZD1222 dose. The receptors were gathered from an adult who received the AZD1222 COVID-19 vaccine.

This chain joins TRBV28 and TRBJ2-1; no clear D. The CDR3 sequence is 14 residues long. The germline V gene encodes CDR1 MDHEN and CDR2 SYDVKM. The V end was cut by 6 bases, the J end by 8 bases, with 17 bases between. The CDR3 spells CASSPTWRGDEQFF. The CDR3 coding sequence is TGTGCCAGCAGCCCTACGTGGCGCGGAGATGAGCAGTTCTTC.

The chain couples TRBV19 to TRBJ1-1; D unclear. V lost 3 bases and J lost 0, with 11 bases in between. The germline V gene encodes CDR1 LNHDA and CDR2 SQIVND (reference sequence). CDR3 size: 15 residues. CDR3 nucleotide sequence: TGTGCCAGTAGTATTGTCCAGAGGATGAACACTGAAGCTTTCTTT. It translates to CASSIVQRMNTEAFF.

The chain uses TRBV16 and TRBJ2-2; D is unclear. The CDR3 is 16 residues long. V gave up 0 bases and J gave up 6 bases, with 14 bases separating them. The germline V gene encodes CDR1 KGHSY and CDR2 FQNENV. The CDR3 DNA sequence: TGTGCCAGCAGCCAATCGAGCGACACAAGGGCCGGGGAGCTGTTTTTT. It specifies CASSQSSDTRAGELFF.

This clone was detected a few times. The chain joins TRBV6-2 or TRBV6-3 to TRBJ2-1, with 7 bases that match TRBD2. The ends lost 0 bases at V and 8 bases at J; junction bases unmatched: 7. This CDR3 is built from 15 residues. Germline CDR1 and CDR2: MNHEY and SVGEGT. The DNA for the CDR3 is TGTGCCAGCAGTTACTCTGGCGGGAGTTATGATGAGCAGTTCTTC. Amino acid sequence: CASSYSGGSYDEQFF.

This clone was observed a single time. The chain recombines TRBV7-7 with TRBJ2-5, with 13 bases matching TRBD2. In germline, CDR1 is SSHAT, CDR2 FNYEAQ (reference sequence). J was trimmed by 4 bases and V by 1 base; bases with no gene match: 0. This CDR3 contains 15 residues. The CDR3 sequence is CASSLGLAGGETQYF. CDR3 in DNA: TGTGCCAGCAGCTTAGGACTAGCGGGAGGAGAGACCCAGTACTTC.

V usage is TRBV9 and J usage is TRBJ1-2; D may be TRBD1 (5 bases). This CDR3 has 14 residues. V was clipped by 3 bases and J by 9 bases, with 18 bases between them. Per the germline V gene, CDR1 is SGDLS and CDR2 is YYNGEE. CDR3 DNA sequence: TGTGCCAGCAGCGCGGGACTGCCTGCCTGGAGCTACACCTTC. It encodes CASSAGLPAWSYTF.

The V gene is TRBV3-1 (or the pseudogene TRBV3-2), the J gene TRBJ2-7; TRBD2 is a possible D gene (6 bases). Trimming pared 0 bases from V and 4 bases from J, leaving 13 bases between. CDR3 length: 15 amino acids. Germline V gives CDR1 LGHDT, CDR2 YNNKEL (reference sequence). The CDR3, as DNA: TGTGCCAGCAGCCAAGAGATGGGGGGTGGGTACGAGCAGTACTTC. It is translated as CASSQEMGGGYEQYF.

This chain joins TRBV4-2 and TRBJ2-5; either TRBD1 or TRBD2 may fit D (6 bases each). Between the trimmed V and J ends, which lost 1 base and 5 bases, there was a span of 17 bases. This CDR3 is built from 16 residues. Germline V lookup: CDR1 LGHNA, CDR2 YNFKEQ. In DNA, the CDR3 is TGTGCCAGCAGCCAAGGGGGGGCCTCCGCCGGGGAGACCCAGTACTTC. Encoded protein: CASSQGGASAGETQYF.

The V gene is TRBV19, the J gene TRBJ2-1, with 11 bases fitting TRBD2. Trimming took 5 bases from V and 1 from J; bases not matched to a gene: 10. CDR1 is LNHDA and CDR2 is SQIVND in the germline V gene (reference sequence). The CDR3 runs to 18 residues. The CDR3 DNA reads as TGTGCCAGTAGTCCCCAGTCCCCTAGCGGGAGGTCCTACAATGAGCAGTTCTTC. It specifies CASSPQSPSGRSYNEQFF.

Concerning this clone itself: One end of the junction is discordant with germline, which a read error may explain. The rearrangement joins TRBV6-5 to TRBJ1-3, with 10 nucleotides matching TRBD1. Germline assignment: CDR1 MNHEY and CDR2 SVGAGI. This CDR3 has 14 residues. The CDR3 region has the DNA TGTGCCAGCAGTACTCCCGCAGACAGGGGGCGCCGGGATTTT. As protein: CASSTPADRGRRDF.

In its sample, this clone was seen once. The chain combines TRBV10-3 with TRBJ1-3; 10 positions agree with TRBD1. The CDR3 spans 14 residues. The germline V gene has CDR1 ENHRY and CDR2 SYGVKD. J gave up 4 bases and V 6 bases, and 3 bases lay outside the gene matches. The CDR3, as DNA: TGTGCCATCAGCGACAGGGGGCGAGGAAACACCATATATTTT. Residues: CAISDRGRGNTIYF.

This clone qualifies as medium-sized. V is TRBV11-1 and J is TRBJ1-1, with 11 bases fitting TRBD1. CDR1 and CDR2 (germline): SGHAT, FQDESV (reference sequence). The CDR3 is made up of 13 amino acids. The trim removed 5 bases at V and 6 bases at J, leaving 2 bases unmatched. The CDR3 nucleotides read TGTGCCAGCAGCATGGGACAGGGGGCTGAAGCTTTCTTT. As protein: CASSMGQGAEAFF.

The CDR3 reads CASSFGGGETQYF. In DNA form, the CDR3 reads TGTGCCAGCAGTTTTGGGGGGGGAGAGACCCAGTACTTC. The chain combines TRBV27 with TRBJ2-5; 7 bases are a match to TRBD2. Germline CDR1 MNHEY, CDR2 SMNVEV (reference sequence). Germline trimming cut 3 bases from V and 4 bases from J; bases unmatched to any gene: 2. This CDR3 comprises 13 residues.

DNA for the CDR3: TGTGCCACCAGTGATTTGACTGCTCAGCCCCAGCATTTT. Its protein product is CATSDLTAQPQHF. The chain is built from TRBV24-1 and TRBJ1-5, with no clear D. Germline V lookup: CDR1 KGHDR, CDR2 SFDVKD. Trimming took off 0 bases at V and 6 bases at J, with 5 bases between the two ends. This CDR3 spans 13 amino acids.

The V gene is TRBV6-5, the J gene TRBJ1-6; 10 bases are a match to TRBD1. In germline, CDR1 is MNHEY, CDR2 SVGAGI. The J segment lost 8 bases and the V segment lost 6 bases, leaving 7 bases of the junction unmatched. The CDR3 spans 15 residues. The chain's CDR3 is CASRTGGLLHSPLHF. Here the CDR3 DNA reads TGTGCCAGCAGGACAGGGGGCTTATTGCATTCACCCCTCCACTTT.

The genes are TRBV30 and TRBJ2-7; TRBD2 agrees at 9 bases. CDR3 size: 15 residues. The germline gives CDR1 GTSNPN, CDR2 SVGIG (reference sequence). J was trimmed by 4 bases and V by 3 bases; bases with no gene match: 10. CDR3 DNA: TGTGCCTGGAGGGGAATAGCGGGAGTTTCATACGAGCAGTACTTC. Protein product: CAWRGIAGVSYEQYF.

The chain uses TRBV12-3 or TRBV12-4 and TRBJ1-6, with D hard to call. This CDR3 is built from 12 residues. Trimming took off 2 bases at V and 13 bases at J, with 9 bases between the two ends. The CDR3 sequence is CASSLIPLPLHF. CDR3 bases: TGTGCCAGCAGTTTAATCCCACTCCCCCTCCACTTT.

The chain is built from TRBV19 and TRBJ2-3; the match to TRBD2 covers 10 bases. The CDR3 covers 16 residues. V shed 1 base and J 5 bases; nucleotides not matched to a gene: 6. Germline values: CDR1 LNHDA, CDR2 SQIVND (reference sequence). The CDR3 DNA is TGTGCCAGTAGTATAGCGGCTAGCGGGAGTGAAGATACGCAGTATTTT. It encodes CASSIAASGSEDTQYF. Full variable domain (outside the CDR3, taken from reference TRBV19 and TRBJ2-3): DGGITQSPKYLFRKEGQNVTLSCEQNLNHDAMYWYRQDPGQGLRLIYYSQIVNDFQKGDIAEGYSVSREKKESFPLTVTSAQKNPTAFYLCASSIAASGSEDTQYFGPGTRLTVL.

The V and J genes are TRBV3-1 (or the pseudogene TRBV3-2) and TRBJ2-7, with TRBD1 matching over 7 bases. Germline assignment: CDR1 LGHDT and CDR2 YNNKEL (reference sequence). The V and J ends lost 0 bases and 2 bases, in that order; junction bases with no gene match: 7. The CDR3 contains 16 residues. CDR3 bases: TGTGCCAGCAGCCAAGATGGGACACAGGGGACCTACGAGCAGTACTTC. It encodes CASSQDGTQGTYEQYF.

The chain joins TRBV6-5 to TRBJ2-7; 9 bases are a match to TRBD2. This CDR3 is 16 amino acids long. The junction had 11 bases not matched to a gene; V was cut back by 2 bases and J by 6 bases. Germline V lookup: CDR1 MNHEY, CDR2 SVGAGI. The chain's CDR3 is CASSYGAAGGPREQYF. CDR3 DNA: TGTGCCAGCAGTTACGGGGCGGCGGGAGGGCCGCGCGAGCAGTACTTC.

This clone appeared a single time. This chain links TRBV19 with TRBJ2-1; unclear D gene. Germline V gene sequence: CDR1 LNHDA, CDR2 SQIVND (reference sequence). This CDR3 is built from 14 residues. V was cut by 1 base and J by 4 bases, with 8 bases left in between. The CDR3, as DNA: TGTGCCAGTAGTATAGTTAACTCATACAATGAGCAGTTCTTC. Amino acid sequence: CASSIVNSYNEQFF.

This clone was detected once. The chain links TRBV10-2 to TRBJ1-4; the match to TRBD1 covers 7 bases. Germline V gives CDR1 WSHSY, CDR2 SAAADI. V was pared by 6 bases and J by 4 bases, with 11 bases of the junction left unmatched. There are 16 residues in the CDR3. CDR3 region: CASSAVPGQINEKLFF. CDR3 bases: TGCGCCAGCAGCGCCGTCCCGGGACAGATTAATGAAAAACTGTTTTTT.

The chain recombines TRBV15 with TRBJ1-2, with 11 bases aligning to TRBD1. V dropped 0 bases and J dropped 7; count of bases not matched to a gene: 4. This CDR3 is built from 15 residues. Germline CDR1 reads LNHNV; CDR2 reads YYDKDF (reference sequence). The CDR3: CATSRDGTGGGGYTF. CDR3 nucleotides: TGTGCCACCAGCAGAGATGGGACAGGGGGTGGTGGCTACACCTTC.